Below, 5 T cell receptor beta chains from the same sample are listed, as sequenced in a study of T cell repertoires in cytomegalovirus infection. MiXCR, applied by TCRdb to the reads, yields one record per CDR3 protein. The repertoire holds fewer than 250,000 distinct CDR3 sequences, 20% to 25% seen once, with about 20% in the top ten. The sequencing input was CD8+ T cells from PBMCs. The receptors come from a human donor in good health (CMV status not recorded). Some clones in this sample may be carry-over from other donors' samples.

J is TRBJ2-2 and V is TRBV18; D unclear. The CDR3 consists of 14 residues. Trimming removed 4 bases at V and 5 bases at J, with 11 bases between. Per the germline V gene, CDR1 is KGHSH and CDR2 is LQKENI. The CDR3 nucleotides are TGTGCCAGCTCACACCGGATTGATACCGGGGAGCTGTTTTTT. Translated, it gives CASSHRIDTGELFF.

This clonotype has at least ten counts. The gene calls are TRBV7-2 and TRBJ2-3; TRBD1 might be the D (5 bases). The CDR3 is made up of 15 amino acids. Germline lookup yields CDR1 SGHTA and CDR2 FQGNSA. V lost 0 bases to trimming and J lost 0 bases, with 7 bases between them. The CDR3 DNA is TGTGCCAGCAGCTTAGCGACAGCAAGCACAGATACGCAGTATTTT. It codes for CASSLATASTDTQYF.

The chain has TRBV7-6 and TRBJ2-5; weak D call: TRBD2 (5 bases). The CDR3 sequence is 11 residues long. Germline values: CDR1 SGHVS, CDR2 FNYEAQ. V lost 4 bases and J lost 7, with 7 bases in between. CDR3 in DNA: TGTGCCAGCAGCTCCGAGGGGACCCAGTACTTC. Its protein is CASSSEGTQYF.

The table lists this clonotype with a few counts. This chain joins TRBV28 and TRBJ1-1; TRBD1 might be the D (5 bases). In germline, CDR1 is MDHEN, CDR2 SYDVKM. The V end was cut by 3 bases, the J end by 0 bases, with 14 bases between. The CDR3 length is 16 residues. CDR3 amino acids: CASSLGRRGMNTEAFF. Here the CDR3 DNA reads TGTGCCAGCAGTTTGGGGCGGAGAGGGATGAACACTGAAGCTTTCTTT.

This clonotype turned up a few times. The chain employs TRBV2 and TRBJ2-1; perhaps TRBD2 as D (5 bases). CDR3 length: 15 residues. Trimming stripped 3 bases from V and 5 bases from J, with 14 bases between. Looked up from germline, CDR1 is SNHLY and CDR2 is FYNNEI. The CDR3 DNA follows: TGTGCCAGCAGTGATATCACTAGGACCAACAATGAGCAGTTCTTC. It is translated as CASSDITRTNNEQFF. The full variable domain, its missing parts supplied by reference TRBV2 and TRBJ2-1, is EPEVTQTPSHQVTQMGQEVILRCVPISNHLYFYWYRQILGQKVEFLVSFYNNEISEKSEIFDDQFSVERPDGSNFTLKIRSTKLEDSAMYFCASSDITRTNNEQFFGPGTRLTVL.